Given below is one TCR beta chain in context. The record originates from a study of blood T cell repertoires in COVID-19. Study as a whole: COVID-19 samples, acute and convalescent, were from the United States, Italy and Spain.

The assay was immunoSEQ multiplex PCR, and TCRdb's table has in-frame clones only and misses some. The sample contains about 120,000 clones, over 75% of which appear only once. The CDR3 loop spans 18 amino acids. Germline CDR1 SEHNR, CDR2 FQNEAQ (reference sequence). V lost 3 bases and J lost 0; bases outside the gene matches: 11. The chain employs TRBV7-9 and TRBJ2-3; 8 bases are a match to TRBD2. This sequence was found in a man between 50 and 59 years old with acute or convalescent COVID-19. The sequenced material came from peripheral blood. For the CDR3, the DNA is TGTGCCAGCAGCTTTTTCAGCTATATAGCGGGGAGCACAGATACGCAGTATTTT. Its translation is CASSFFSYIAGSTDTQYF.